This T cell receptor beta chain was identified in a study of blood T cell repertoires in COVID-19. Background on the study: The samples span acute and convalescent COVID-19 from the United States, Italy and Spain. Sources were T cells, B-cell-depleted T cells, or PBMCs; the material itself was cDNA or gDNA.

This CDR3 contains 15 residues. The germline V and J ends were trimmed by 5 bases and 0 bases, with 11 bases remaining between them. From germline, CDR1 is SGHTA and CDR2 FQGNSA. How the authors handled the data: For nucleated cells, counts were estimated from reference gene primer amplification. Profiling relied on immunoSEQ multiplex PCR, and the TCRdb table lists in-frame clones only, not all of them. The DNA gave D and trimming, while V, J and clone size come from that table. The sample includes roughly 500,000 clones, around 85% of them seen just once. This TCR derives from a human donor in a cohort sampled during active COVID-19. V gene TRBV7-2 combines with J gene TRBJ2-1; TRBD2 might be the D (6 bases). Specimen: peripheral blood. CDR3: CASSRTTNSYNEQFF. CDR3 DNA: TGTGCCAGCAGCCGGACTACAAACTCCTACAATGAGCAGTTCTTC.